This TCR beta chain was recorded in a study of blood T cell repertoires in COVID-19. About the study: Sources were T cells, B-cell-depleted T cells, or PBMCs; the material itself was cDNA or gDNA.

This clone was counted a few times. CDR3 size: 15 residues. Per the germline V gene, CDR1 is SNHLY and CDR2 is FYNNEI. V lost 7 bases and J lost 4; bases outside the gene matches: 10. TCRdb keeps only in-frame clones here, not all; method: immunoSEQ multiplex PCR. This table holds over 60,000 clones, roughly three quarters found once. The source is a woman aged 80 or over with acute or convalescent COVID-19. Sample: peripheral blood. This chain connects TRBV2 to TRBJ2-1; 7 nucleotides align to TRBD2. CDR3 coding DNA: TGTGCCAGCAACAATCCTAGCGGACCTTACAATGAGCAGTTCTTC. Encoded protein: CASNNPSGPYNEQFF. The full variable domain, completed using reference TRBV2 and TRBJ2-1, is EPEVTQTPSHQVTQMGQEVILRCVPISNHLYFYWYRQILGQKVEFLVSFYNNEISEKSEIFDDQFSVERPDGSNFTLKIRSTKLEDSAMYFCASNNPSGPYNEQFFGPGTRLTVL.